This TCR beta chain was sequenced during a study of glioma-infiltrating T cells after dendritic cell vaccination. Study at large: Dendritic cells derived from monocytes and pulsed with autologous tumor lysate formed the vaccine.

This CDR3 contains 16 residues. J was trimmed by 0 bases and V by 5 bases; bases with no gene match: 6. Germline V gives CDR1 MNHEY, CDR2 SMNVEV (reference sequence). The PCR used 60 V beta and 13 J beta primers. The repertoire was sequenced with immunoSEQ multiplex PCR; TCRdb's copy has only in-frame clones and lacks some. Among 50,000 to 70,000 clones listed, about 86% were seen once. This clone has a handful of counts. Time point meaning: after dendritic cell vaccination, including at tumor progression/relapse. The TCR sequence derives from a human donor with glioblastoma. The sample consisted of blood, taken after dendritic cell vaccination. The V and J genes are TRBV27 and TRBJ1-1, with 10 bases identical to TRBD1. The CDR3 nucleotides are TGTGCCAGCAGTCTCGGGACAGGGGCATTGAACACTGAAGCTTTCTTT. Its protein product is CASSLGTGALNTEAFF.